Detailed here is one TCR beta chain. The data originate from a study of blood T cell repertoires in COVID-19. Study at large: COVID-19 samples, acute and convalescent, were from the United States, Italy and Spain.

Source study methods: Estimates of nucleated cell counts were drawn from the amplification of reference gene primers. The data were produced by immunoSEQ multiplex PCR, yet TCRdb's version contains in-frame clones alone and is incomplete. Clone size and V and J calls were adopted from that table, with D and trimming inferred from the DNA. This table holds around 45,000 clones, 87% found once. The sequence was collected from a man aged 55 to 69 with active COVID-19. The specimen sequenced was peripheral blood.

This chain's CDR3 is CASSEETGGAPYEQYF. The CDR3 nucleotides are TGTGCCAGCAGTGAAGAGACAGGGGGCGCTCCCTACGAGCAGTACTTC. The rearrangement joins TRBV6-1 to TRBJ2-7, with 10 bases that match TRBD1. CDR3 length: 16 residues. The J segment lost 2 bases and the V segment lost 1 base, leaving 5 bases of the junction unmatched. CDR1 MNHNS and CDR2 SASEGT come from the germline V gene.